The clone carrying this T cell receptor (beta chain) was seen only once. Its antigen is undetermined. The source of the sample is a study of a mutant IDH1 vaccine in newly diagnosed glioma. Time point noted: week 11, during vaccination. Each dose of the vaccine consisted of 300 ug of mutant IDH1 20-mer peptide, with topical imiquimod. The CDR3 consists of 15 residues. J gave up 4 bases and V 2 bases, and 2 bases lay outside the gene matches. Germline V gives CDR1 MNHEY, CDR2 SMNVEV (reference sequence). This table comes from immunoSEQ multiplex PCR, and its TCRdb copy is limited to in-frame clones, with some not included. The table has about 120,000 clones, under 90% seen once.

The sequence derives from a woman aged 45-65 years with glioma. The input for sequencing was PBMCs, taken from a glioma patient whose treatment included an IDH1 peptide vaccine. The rearrangement uses TRBV27 and TRBJ1-3; 10 nucleotides match TRBD1. CDR3 residues: CASSLRQGAGNTIYF. The CDR3 DNA is TGTGCCAGCAGTTTACGACAGGGGGCGGGAAACACCATATATTTT.